These T cell receptor beta chains were read from a single sample in a study of T cell responses to AZD1222 COVID-19 vaccine. Here immunoSEQ multiplex PCR was the method, and the copy in TCRdb shows in-frame clones only, minus some. The table has fewer than 200,000 clones, more than 70% seen once; the top ten hold roughly 26%. Specimen: peripheral blood, collected 28 days after the second AZD1222 dose. These receptors all stem from an adult who received the AZD1222 COVID-19 vaccine. The CDR3 runs from the conserved cysteine through the conserved F or W. For some rows the clone size is stated as once, few or many, or as a class when expanded; others skip it.

v_gene	j_gene	abundance	CDR3aa
TRBV7-9	TRBJ1-4	once	CASSFRQANEKLFF
TRBV6-4	TRBJ2-3	-	CASSEVSAPTSTDTQYF
TRBV27	TRBJ2-2	-	CASSLANTGELFF
TRBV9	TRBJ2-3	-	CASSVEGVRPTDTQYF
TRBV19	TRBJ1-2	-	CASTGDINYGYTF
TRBV7-8	TRBJ1-1	-	CASSLDRITVGNTEAFF
TRBV7-2	TRBJ2-2	-	CASSLEGADTGELFF
TRBV7-9	TRBJ2-4	-	CASSLGQGLAKNIQYF
TRBV18	TRBJ2-5	-	CASSPPFWDQETQYF
TRBV4-3	TRBJ2-3	-	CASSQGGTSGAYTQYF
TRBV28	TRBJ1-1	-	CASSLGGGWTEAFF
TRBV5-6	TRBJ2-5	-	CASSVQGSKETQYF
TRBV18	TRBJ1-4	-	CASSPSYLGNEKLFF
TRBV6-5	TRBJ2-7	-	CASRRDRDSSYEQYF
TRBV28	TRBJ2-6	-	CAAAGSHSGANVLTF
TRBV2	TRBJ2-7	-	CASNPTSSYEQYF
TRBV3-1/TRBV3-2	TRBJ2-1	few	CASSHPAPGIHEQFF
TRBV7-8	TRBJ2-2	-	CGWRGRNTGELFF
TRBV7-6	TRBJ2-5	-	CASSLPTGTGVETQYF
TRBV19	TRBJ2-1	-	CASSIDSGLAGRNEQFF
TRBV27	TRBJ1-2	-	CASKSGGNYGYTF
TRBV18	TRBJ2-7	-	CASSPQHRKPTYEQYF
TRBV4-2	TRBJ2-3	-	CASSQAWTGGAFSTDTQYF
TRBV19	TRBJ2-7	few	CASSLDLWGAYSYEQYF
TRBV7-2	TRBJ2-3	few	CASSQRYTQYF
TRBV7-8	TRBJ2-1	-	CASSASQFF
TRBV7-2	TRBJ2-5	-	CASRIGLTQETQYF
TRBV7-9	TRBJ1-1	-	CASSLRGLAEAFF
TRBV25-1	TRBJ2-2	-	CASSDTGADTGELFF
TRBV9	TRBJ2-7	-	CASSVAYQGTYEQYF
TRBV28	TRBJ2-7	-	CASSSGGLLPYEQYF
TRBV2	TRBJ2-6	-	CASSRDRGGGANVLTF
TRBV6-1	TRBJ2-7	-	CASSESYEQYF
TRBV24-1	TRBJ2-5	once	CATRAVSQETQYF
TRBV5-1	TRBJ2-7	-	CASSAYPRTGSHEQYF
TRBV5-1	TRBJ2-2	few	CASSFGTSPRDTGELFF
TRBV27	TRBJ2-7	-	CASSSGLAGSYEQYF
TRBV4-1	TRBJ2-1	-	CASSPPGSGKYNEQFF
TRBV7-2	TRBJ2-1	once	CASSARIAGANEQFF